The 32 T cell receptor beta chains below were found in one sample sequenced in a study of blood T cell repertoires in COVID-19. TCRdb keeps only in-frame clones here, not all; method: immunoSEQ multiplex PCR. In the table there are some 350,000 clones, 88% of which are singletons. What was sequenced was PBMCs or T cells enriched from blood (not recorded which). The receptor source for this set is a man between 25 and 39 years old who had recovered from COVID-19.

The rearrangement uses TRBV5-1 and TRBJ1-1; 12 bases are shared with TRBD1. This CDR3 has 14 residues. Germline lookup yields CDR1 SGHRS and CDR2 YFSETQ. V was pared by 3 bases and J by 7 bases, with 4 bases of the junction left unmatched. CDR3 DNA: TGCGCCAGCAGCTGGGGACAGGGGGCCTTTGAAGCTTTCTTT. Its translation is CASSWGQGAFEAFF.

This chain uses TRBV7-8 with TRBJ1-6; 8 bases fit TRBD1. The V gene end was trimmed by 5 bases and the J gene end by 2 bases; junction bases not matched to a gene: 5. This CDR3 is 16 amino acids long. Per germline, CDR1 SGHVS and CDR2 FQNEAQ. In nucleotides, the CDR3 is TGTGCCAGCAGCGCGGACAGGGTGCCCTATAATTCACCCCTCCACTTT. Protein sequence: CASSADRVPYNSPLHF.

Here the CDR3 reads CASSPSGTVRLTDTQYF. DNA for the CDR3: TGCGCCAGCAGTCCCTCCGGGACAGTACGATTGACAGATACGCAGTATTTT. The chain carries TRBV23-1 and TRBJ2-3; 7 nucleotides agree with TRBD1. TRBV23-1 is an ORF for which the function is uncertain. V shed 4 bases, J shed 3 bases, and the junction held 13 bases outside the gene matches. The CDR3 loop spans 17 amino acids.

CDR3: CASSLANHNSPLHF. In DNA form, the CDR3 reads TGTGCCAGCAGCTTAGCTAATCATAATTCACCCCTCCACTTT. This chain uses TRBV7-8 with TRBJ1-6; D gene ambiguous. Trimming shortened V by 0 bases and J by 5 bases, and 5 bases separated the two germline ends. Germline assignment: CDR1 SGHVS and CDR2 FQNEAQ. This CDR3 is 14 amino acids long. The variable domain in full, completed from reference TRBV7-8 and TRBJ1-6, reads GAGVSQSPRYKVAKRGQDVALRCDPISGHVSLFWYQQALGQGPEFLTYFQNEAQLDKSGLPSDRFFAERPEGSVSTLKIQRTQQEDSAVYLCASSLANHNSPLHFGNGTRLTVT.

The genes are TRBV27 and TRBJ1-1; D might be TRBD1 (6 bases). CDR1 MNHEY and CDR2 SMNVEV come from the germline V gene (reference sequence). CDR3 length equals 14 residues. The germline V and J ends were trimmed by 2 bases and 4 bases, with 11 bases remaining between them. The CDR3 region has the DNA TGTGCCAGCAGTTTAGAAGGGGGGGCCACTGAAGCTTTCTTT. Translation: CASSLEGGATEAFF.

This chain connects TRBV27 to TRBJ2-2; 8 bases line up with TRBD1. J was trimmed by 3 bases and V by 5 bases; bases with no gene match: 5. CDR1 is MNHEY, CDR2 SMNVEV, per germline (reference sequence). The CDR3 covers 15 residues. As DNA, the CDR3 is TGTGCCAGCAGTCAGGGGGCGCGTGACACCGGGGAGCTGTTTTTT. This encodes CASSQGARDTGELFF.

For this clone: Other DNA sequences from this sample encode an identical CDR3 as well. The CDR3 DNA sequence: TGTGCCAGCAGTCCTTCTGGGGCCAACGTCCTGACTTTC. This translates into CASSPSGANVLTF. V gene TRBV12-3 or TRBV12-4 combines with J gene TRBJ2-6; D unresolved. The CDR3 contains 13 residues. Trimming stripped 5 bases from V and 1 base from J, with 3 bases between.

The CDR3 DNA reads as TGTGCCAGCAGCTTGGCCGGGGGTGACTACTCCTACGAGCAGTACTTC. Protein sequence: CASSLAGGDYSYEQYF. This rearrangement joins TRBV5-6 to TRBJ2-7; D is perhaps TRBD2 (6 bases). There are 16 residues in the CDR3. Per the germline V gene, CDR1 is SGHDT and CDR2 is YYEEEE. Trimming took 0 bases from V and 0 from J, leaving 13 bases between them.

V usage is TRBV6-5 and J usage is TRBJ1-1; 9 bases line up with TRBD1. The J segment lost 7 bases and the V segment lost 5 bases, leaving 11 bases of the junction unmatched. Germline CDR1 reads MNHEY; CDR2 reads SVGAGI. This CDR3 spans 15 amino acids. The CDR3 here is CASSKHSGQGNEAFF. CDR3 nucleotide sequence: TGTGCCAGCAGTAAGCATTCGGGACAGGGCAATGAAGCTTTCTTT.

CDR3 residues: CATSSVQGAGDTQYF. The DNA for the CDR3 is TGTGCCACCAGTTCTGTACAGGGGGCAGGAGATACGCAGTATTTT. This rearrangement joins TRBV24-1 to TRBJ2-3; TRBD1 aligns across 9 bases. Trimming cost V 6 bases and J 5 bases; bases outside gene matches: 8. The CDR3 is 15 amino acids. Germline values: CDR1 KGHDR, CDR2 SFDVKD.

The CDR3 sequence is CASSADSDYYNSPLHF. The DNA of the CDR3 is TGTGCCAGCAGCGCCGACAGTGATTACTATAATTCACCCCTCCACTTT. J is TRBJ1-6 and V is TRBV7-9; TRBD1 might be the D (5 bases). Germline V CDR1 and CDR2: SEHNR, FQNEAQ (reference sequence). CDR3 length: 16 residues. The ends were cut back, 5 bases at V and 3 bases at J, with 14 bases in the middle.

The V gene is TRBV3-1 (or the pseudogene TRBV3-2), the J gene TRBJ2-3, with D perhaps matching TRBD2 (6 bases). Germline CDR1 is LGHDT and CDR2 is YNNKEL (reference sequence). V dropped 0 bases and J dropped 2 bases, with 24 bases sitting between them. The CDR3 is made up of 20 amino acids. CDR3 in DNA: TGTGCCAGCAGCCAAGATCCGCTCGTGGGGCGGGGAAGCCTCACAGATACGCAGTATTTT. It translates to CASSQDPLVGRGSLTDTQYF.

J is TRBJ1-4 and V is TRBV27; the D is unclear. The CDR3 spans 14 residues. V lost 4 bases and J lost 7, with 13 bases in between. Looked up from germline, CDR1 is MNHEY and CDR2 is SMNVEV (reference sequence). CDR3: CASSWGGIGEKLFF. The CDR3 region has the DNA TGTGCCAGCAGTTGGGGAGGGATTGGTGAAAAACTGTTTTTT.

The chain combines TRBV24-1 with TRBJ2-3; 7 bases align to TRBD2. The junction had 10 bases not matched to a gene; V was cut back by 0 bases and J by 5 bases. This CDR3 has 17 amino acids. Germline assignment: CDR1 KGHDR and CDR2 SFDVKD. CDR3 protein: CATSDLQGDYLEDTQYF. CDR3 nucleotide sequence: TGTGCCACCAGTGATTTGCAAGGGGACTACCTCGAAGATACGCAGTATTTT.

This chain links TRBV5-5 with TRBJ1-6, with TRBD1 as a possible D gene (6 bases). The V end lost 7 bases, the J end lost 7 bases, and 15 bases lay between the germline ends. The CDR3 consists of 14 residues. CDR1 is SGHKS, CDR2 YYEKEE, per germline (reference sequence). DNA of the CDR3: TGTGCCAGCTCAGGGGTAGGGGTCAATTCACCCCTCCACTTT. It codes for CASSGVGVNSPLHF.

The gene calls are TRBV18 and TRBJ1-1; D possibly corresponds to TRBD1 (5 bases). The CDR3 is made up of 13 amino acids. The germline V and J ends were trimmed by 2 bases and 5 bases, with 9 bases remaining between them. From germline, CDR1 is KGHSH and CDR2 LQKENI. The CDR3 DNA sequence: TGTGCCAGCTCACCAGGGCAGGGTACTGAAGCTTTCTTT. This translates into CASSPGQGTEAFF.

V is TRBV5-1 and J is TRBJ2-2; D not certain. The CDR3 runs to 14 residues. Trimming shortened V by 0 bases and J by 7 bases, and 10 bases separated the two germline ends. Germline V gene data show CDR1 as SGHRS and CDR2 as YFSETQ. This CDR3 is CASSLEQTYGELFF. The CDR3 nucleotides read TGCGCCAGCAGCTTGGAACAGACCTACGGGGAGCTGTTTTTT.

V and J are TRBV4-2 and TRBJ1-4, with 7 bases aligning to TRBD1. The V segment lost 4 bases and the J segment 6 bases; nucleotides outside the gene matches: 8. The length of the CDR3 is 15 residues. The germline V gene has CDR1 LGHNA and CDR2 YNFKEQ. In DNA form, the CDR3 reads TGTGCCAGCAGCCGGCTGACAGGGAGCGATGAAAAACTGTTTTTT. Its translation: CASSRLTGSDEKLFF.

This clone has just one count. The CDR3 sequence is CASSPYVTSTDTQYF. In nucleotides, the CDR3 is TGTGCCAGCAGCCCTTATGTCACTAGCACAGATACGCAGTATTTT. This chain joins TRBV7-6 and TRBJ2-3; D not certain. The V end was cut by 5 bases, the J end by 0 bases, with 12 bases between. The germline gives CDR1 SGHVS, CDR2 FNYEAQ. The CDR3 has 15 residues.

The CDR3 sequence is CASSLGAGGVTGELFF. For the CDR3, the DNA is TGTGCCAGCAGCTTAGGGGCAGGGGGAGTCACCGGGGAGCTGTTTTTT. This rearrangement joins TRBV11-3 to TRBJ2-2, with 7 bases matching TRBD1. Germline V CDR1 and CDR2: SGHNT, YENEEA. V was clipped by 1 base and J by 4 bases; unmatched bases: 6. The CDR3 consists of 16 residues.

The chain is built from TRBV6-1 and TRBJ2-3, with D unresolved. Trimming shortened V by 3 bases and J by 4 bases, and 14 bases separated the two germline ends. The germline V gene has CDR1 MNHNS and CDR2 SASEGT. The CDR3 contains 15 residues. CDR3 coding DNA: TGTGCCAGCAGTGATTCCGGTGTGGGCTCAGATACGCAGTATTTT. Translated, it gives CASSDSGVGSDTQYF.

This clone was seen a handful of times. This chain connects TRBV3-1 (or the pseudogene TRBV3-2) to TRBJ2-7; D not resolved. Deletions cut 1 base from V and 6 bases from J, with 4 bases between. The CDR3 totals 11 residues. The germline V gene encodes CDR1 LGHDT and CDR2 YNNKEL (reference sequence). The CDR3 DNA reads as TGTGCCAGCAGCCAAGCGGGCGAGCAGTACTTC. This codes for CASSQAGEQYF.

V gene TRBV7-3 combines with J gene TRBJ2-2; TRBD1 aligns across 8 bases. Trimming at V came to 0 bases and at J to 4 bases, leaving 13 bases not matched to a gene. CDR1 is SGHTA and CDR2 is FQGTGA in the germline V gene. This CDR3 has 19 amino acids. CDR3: CASSLTALGQGRGTGELFF. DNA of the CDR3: TGTGCCAGCAGCTTAACGGCTCTTGGACAGGGTCGTGGCACCGGGGAGCTGTTTTTT.

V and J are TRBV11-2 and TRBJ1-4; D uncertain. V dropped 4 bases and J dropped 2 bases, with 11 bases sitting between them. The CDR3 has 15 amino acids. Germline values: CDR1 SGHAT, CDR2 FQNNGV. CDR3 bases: TGTGCCAGCAGCTCCTCCCTGGGCACTAATGAAAAACTGTTTTTT. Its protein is CASSSSLGTNEKLFF.

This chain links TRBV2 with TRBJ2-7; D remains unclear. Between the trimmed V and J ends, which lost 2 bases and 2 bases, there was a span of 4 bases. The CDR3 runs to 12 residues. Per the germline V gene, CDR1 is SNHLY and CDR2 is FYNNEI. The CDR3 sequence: CASSEQTYEQYF. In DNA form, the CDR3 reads TGTGCCAGCAGTGAACAAACCTACGAGCAGTACTTC.

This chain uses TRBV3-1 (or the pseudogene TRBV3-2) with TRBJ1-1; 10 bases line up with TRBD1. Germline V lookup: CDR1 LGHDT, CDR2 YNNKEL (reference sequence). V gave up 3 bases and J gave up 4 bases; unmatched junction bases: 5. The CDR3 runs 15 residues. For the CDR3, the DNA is TGTGCCAGCAGCCAGAGGACAGGGGGAATCACTGAAGCTTTCTTT. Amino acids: CASSQRTGGITEAFF.

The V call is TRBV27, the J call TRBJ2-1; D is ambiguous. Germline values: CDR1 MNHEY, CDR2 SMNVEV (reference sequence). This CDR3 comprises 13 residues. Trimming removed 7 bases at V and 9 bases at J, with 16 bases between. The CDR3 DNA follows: TGTGCCAGCATATCGCTCTTTCCAGTTGAGCAGTTCTTC. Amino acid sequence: CASISLFPVEQFF.

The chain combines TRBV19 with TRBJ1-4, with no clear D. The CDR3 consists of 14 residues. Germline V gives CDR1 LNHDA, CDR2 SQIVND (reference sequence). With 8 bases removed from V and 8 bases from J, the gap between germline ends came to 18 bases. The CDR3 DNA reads TGTGCCAGTTCCCCTGGAGAAGAGGTGGAAAAACTGTTTTTT. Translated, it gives CASSPGEEVEKLFF.

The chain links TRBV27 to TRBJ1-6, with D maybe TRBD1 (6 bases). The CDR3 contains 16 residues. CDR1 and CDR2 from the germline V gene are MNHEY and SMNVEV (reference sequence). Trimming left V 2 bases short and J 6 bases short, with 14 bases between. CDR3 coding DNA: TGTGCCAGCAGTTTAGAGGGGCACAGGGCTAATTCACCCCTCCACTTT. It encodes CASSLEGHRANSPLHF.

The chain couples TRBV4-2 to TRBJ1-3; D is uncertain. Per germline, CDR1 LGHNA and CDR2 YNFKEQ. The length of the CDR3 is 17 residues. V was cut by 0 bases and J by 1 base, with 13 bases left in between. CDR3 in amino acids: CASSQERYGLSGNTIYF. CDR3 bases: TGTGCCAGCAGCCAAGAGCGGTACGGACTATCTGGAAACACCATATATTTT.

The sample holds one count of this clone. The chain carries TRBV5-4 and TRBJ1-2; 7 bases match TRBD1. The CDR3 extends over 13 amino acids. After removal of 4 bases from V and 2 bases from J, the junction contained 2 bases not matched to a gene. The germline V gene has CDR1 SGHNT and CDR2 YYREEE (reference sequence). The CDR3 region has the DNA TGTGCCAGCAGCCGGGACAGCAACTATGGCTACACCTTC. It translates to CASSRDSNYGYTF.

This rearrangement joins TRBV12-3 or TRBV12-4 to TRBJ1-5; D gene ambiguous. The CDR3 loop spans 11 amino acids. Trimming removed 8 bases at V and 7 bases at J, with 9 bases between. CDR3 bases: TGTGCCAGCGGTCCCAGACAGCCCCAGCATTTT. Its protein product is CASGPRQPQHF.